This T cell receptor (beta chain) was documented in a study of response to subunit inactivated influenza vaccine. This CDR3 is built from 13 residues. The J segment lost 12 bases and the V segment lost 5 bases, leaving 9 bases of the junction unmatched. TCRdb reanalysed the RT-PCR reads using MiXCR and keeps one entry per CDR3 protein. The sample includes 500,000 to 550,000 distinct CDR3 sequences, approximately 7.7% of them seen just once. Sequencing was performed on PBMCs from blood, taken approximately 25 months after vaccination. The origin of this receptor is a man in his fifties or sixties who received an inactivated influenza vaccine. This rearrangement joins TRBV12-3 or TRBV12-4 to TRBJ1-1; 10 bases are a match to TRBD1. The DNA for the CDR3 is TGTGCCAGCAGTCCTCGACAGGGGGCCAAGACTTTCTTT. It encodes CASSPRQGAKTFF.